What follows are 8 T cell receptor beta chains derived from one specimen sequenced in a study of cytotoxic CD8 clonotypes in ibrutinib-treated CLL. Using immunoSEQ multiplex PCR, the repertoire was profiled, and TCRdb retains in-frame clones only, with some absent. The table records approximately 340,000 clones, roughly 67% of them present only once. The material sequenced was PBMCs, taken after 36 months of ibrutinib treatment. The receptors were gathered from a human donor with chronic lymphocytic leukemia.

In this sample, this clone turned up a few times. The chain joins TRBV19 to TRBJ2-5; 11 bases are shared with TRBD2. Losses at the gene ends were 3 bases for V and 3 bases for J; bases not matched to a gene: 3. Germline CDR1 LNHDA, CDR2 SQIVND (reference sequence). This CDR3 spans 15 amino acids. The CDR3 protein is CASSIWGLAEETQYF. The CDR3 DNA reads TGTGCCAGTAGTATTTGGGGACTAGCGGAAGAGACCCAGTACTTC.

The chain has TRBV6-5 and TRBJ1-1; the D gene is possibly TRBD1 (5 bases). Germline V gives CDR1 MNHEY, CDR2 SVGAGI. The V end lost 0 bases, the J end lost 4 bases, and 15 bases lay between the germline ends. The length of the CDR3 is 16 residues. CDR3 sequence (DNA): TGTGCCAGCAGTTACTCGGGACCCTTTAGGATCACTGAAGCTTTCTTT. It codes for CASSYSGPFRITEAFF.

The CDR3 sequence: CAISTSAGVYEQYF. The CDR3 DNA reads as TGTGCCATTTCTACTAGCGCGGGAGTATACGAGCAGTACTTC. The chain combines TRBV28 with TRBJ2-7; 7 bases agree with TRBD2. Losses at the gene ends were 10 bases for V and 4 bases for J; bases not matched to a gene: 13. The CDR3 runs 14 residues. Looked up from germline, CDR1 is MDHEN and CDR2 is SYDVKM. Filled out from reference TRBV28 and TRBJ2-7, the complete variable domain reads DVKVTQSSRYLVKRTGEKVFLECVQDMDHENMFWYRQDPGLGLRLIYFSYDVKMKEKGDIPEGYSVSREKKERFSLILESASTNQTSMYLCAISTSAGVYEQYFGPGTRLTVT.

J is TRBJ2-7 and V is TRBV4-1; tentative D call: TRBD2 (6 bases). The ends were cut back, 4 bases at V and 7 bases at J, with 17 bases in the middle. Germline V CDR1 and CDR2: MGHRA, YSYEKL. The CDR3 runs to 14 residues. This CDR3 is CASSLNRWRGEQYF. DNA of the CDR3: TGCGCCAGCAGCCTCAACAGATGGCGGGGAGAGCAGTACTTC.

The rearrangement links TRBV6-1 to TRBJ1-5; 9 bases fit TRBD1. Looked up from germline, CDR1 is MNHNS and CDR2 is SASEGT. The CDR3 totals 14 residues. The V and J ends lost 8 bases and 7 bases, in that order; junction bases with no gene match: 9. CDR3 in DNA: TGTGCCAGCGTAAGGACAGGGGCTAGCCAGCCCCAGCATTTT. It encodes CASVRTGASQPQHF.

The V gene is TRBV2, the J gene TRBJ2-2; D is unclear. The germline CDR1 and CDR2 sequences are SNHLY and FYNNEI. The CDR3 length is 15 residues. The ends were cut back, 5 bases at V and 4 bases at J, with 14 bases in the middle. CDR3 DNA sequence: TGTGCCAGCAGTCCCAAACGGACCTTCACCGGGGAGCTGTTTTTT. The encoded protein is CASSPKRTFTGELFF. The whole variable domain, filled in from reference TRBV2 and TRBJ2-2, reads EPEVTQTPSHQVTQMGQEVILRCVPISNHLYFYWYRQILGQKVEFLVSFYNNEISEKSEIFDDQFSVERPDGSNFTLKIRSTKLEDSAMYFCASSPKRTFTGELFFGEGSRLTVL.

The V gene is TRBV11-2, the J gene TRBJ2-5; weak D call: TRBD1 (5 bases). Trimming removed 7 bases at V and 4 bases at J, with 16 bases between. The CDR3 is 14 amino acids. Germline V lookup: CDR1 SGHAT, CDR2 FQNNGV. Here the CDR3 reads CASTTGQGAETQYF. The CDR3 DNA sequence: TGTGCCAGCACCACGGGTCAGGGTGCAGAGACCCAGTACTTC.

V gene TRBV4-1 combines with J gene TRBJ1-2; D is perhaps TRBD1 (6 bases). CDR1 is MGHRA and CDR2 is YSYEKL in the germline V gene. The CDR3 consists of 15 residues. Trimming removed 3 bases from V and 0 bases from J, with 11 bases in between. CDR3 residues: CASSHPDRPNYGYTF. CDR3 in DNA: TGCGCCAGCAGCCACCCGGACAGACCTAACTATGGCTACACCTTC.